The 6 T cell receptor beta chains listed next were all sequenced from one sample in a study of T-cell memory formation after mild COVID-19. Each CDR3 protein gets one entry after TCRdb re-called the 5' RACE reads with MiXCR. The sample lists 200,000 or so distinct CDR3 sequences, over 7.5% occurring once. Sequencing was done on a sample of PBMCs or a T cell subset sorted from them (not recorded which). Every receptor here comes from a man aged 18 to 29 who had mild COVID-19 (a few samples of this study predate the infection). Cell type and time point are not known.

This clonotype was seen a few times. V usage is TRBV6-5 and J usage is TRBJ1-1, with D perhaps matching TRBD1 (6 bases). Trimming left V 7 bases short and J 5 bases short, with 14 bases between. The germline CDR1 and CDR2 sequences are MNHEY and SVGAGI. The CDR3 contains 13 residues. The chain's CDR3 is CASIPRGGTEAFF. Here the CDR3 DNA reads TGTGCCAGCATACCCAGGGGAGGGACTGAAGCTTTCTTT.

This clonotype came up a few times. The rearrangement links TRBV19 to TRBJ1-2, with TRBD1 as a possible D gene (5 bases). Germline CDR1 is LNHDA and CDR2 is SQIVND (reference sequence). The V end lost 4 bases, the J end lost 0 bases, and 18 bases lay between the germline ends. The CDR3 contains 17 residues. CDR3 nucleotide sequence: TGTGCCAGTAGTAGTCAGGGTTTCCCACCCTCTAACTATGGCTACACCTTC. Protein sequence: CASSSQGFPPSNYGYTF.

This clonotype was counted a few times. The J gene is TRBJ2-1, the V gene TRBV13; D unclear. Deletions cut 2 bases from V and 6 bases from J, with 17 bases between. This CDR3 has 16 residues. Germline CDR1 is PRHDT and CDR2 is FYEKMQ (reference sequence). The CDR3 is CASSLPGLGPFNEQFF. Here the CDR3 DNA reads TGTGCCAGCAGCTTACCCGGGCTAGGTCCTTTCAATGAGCAGTTCTTC.

This clonotype was detected many times. The chain links TRBV6-6 to TRBJ2-7; TRBD1 agrees at 7 bases. Germline loops: CDR1 MNHNY, CDR2 SVGAGI (reference sequence). Trimming cost V 4 bases and J 4 bases; bases outside gene matches: 7. The CDR3 runs 14 residues. As DNA, the CDR3 is TGTGCCAGCAGTTTAAGGGACAGTTATTACGAGCAGTACGTC. Amino acid sequence: CASSLRDSYYEQYV.

This rearrangement joins TRBV5-1 to TRBJ2-5, with 8 bases lining up with TRBD1. This CDR3 spans 14 amino acids. The ends lost 4 bases at V and 5 bases at J; junction bases unmatched: 7. CDR1 is SGHRS and CDR2 is YFSETQ in the germline V gene. This CDR3 reads CASSGQGAQETQYF. The DNA of the CDR3 is TGCGCCAGCAGCGGCCAGGGGGCCCAGGAGACCCAGTACTTC.

This clonotype has more than one count but fewer than ten. J is TRBJ2-1 and V is TRBV5-1; possible D gene TRBD2, 6 bases. V was trimmed by 4 bases and J by 0 bases, leaving 11 bases between them. In germline, CDR1 is SGHRS, CDR2 YFSETQ. The CDR3 covers 15 residues. CDR3 sequence: CASSQEGSSYNEQFF. DNA of the CDR3: TGCGCCAGCAGCCAGGAGGGGAGCTCCTACAATGAGCAGTTCTTC.